What follows describes a single T cell receptor beta chain. Its antigen is unidentified. Trimming left V 5 bases short and J 4 bases short, with 20 bases between. This CDR3 region has 16 residues. The germline gives CDR1 SGHAT, CDR2 FQNNGV. These data come from a study of shared clonotypes between healthy human individuals. For the study at large: With ages of 18 to 49, the donors were two women and a few men. General study results and limits: Some naive CD4 clonotypes, 4.5% to 5.5%, turned up in common across four donors.

In the source study's methods: Filtering was not the same, since immunoSEQ gave junction-only sequences without quality scores. TCRdb's table, derived via immunoSEQ multiplex PCR, lists solely in-frame clones and lacks some. Clone size and the V and J calls come from that table; the DNA yielded D and trimming. The sample shows 2 million to 2.5 million clones, about 93% of them seen only once. Naive CD8 cells lacked CD45RO, underwent positive selection for CCR7 and left out terminally differentiated effector memory CD45RA+ cells. The source of this sequence is a man aged 18 to 29 in good health. Some clones in this sample may be carry-over from other donors' samples. What was sequenced was naive CD8+ T cells from PBMCs. J is TRBJ2-5 and V is TRBV11-2; the D call may be TRBD1 or TRBD2 (5 bases each). CDR3 nucleotide sequence: TGTGCCAGCAGCGAGCGGCTGGGGTTGGGGGTAGAGACCCAGTACTTC. Translating it yields CASSERLGLGVETQYF.